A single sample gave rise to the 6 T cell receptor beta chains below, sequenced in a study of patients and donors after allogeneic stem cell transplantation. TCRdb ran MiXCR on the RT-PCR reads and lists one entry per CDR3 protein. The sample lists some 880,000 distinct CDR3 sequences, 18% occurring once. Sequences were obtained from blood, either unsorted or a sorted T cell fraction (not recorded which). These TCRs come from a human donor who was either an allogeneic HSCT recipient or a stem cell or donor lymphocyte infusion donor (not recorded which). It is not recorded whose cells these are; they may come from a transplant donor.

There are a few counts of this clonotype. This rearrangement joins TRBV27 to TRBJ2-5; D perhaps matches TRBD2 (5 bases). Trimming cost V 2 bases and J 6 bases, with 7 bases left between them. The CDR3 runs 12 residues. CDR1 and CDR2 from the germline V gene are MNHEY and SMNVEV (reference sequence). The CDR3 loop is CASSLPGKTQYF. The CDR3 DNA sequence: TGTGCCAGCAGTTTACCCGGGAAGACCCAGTACTTC.

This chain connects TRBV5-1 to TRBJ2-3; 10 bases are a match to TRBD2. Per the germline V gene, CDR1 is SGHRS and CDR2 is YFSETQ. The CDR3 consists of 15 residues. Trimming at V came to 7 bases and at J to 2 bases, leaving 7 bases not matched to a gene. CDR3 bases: TGCGCCAGCGCAGAGCGGGGGGGCCCCACAGATACGCAGTATTTT. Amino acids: CASAERGGPTDTQYF.

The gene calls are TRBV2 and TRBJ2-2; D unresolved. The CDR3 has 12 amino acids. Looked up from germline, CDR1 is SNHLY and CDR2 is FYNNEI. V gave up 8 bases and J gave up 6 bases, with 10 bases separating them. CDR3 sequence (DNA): TGTGCCAGCCTCCTCGTGGCCGGGGAGCTGTTTTTT. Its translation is CASLLVAGELFF.

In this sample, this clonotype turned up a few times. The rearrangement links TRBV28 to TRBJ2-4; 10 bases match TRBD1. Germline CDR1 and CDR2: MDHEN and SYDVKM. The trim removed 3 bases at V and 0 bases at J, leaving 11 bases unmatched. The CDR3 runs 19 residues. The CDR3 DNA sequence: TGTGCCAGCAGTTTCCCGGGACAGGGGTCTTCGCTAGCCAAAAACATTCAGTACTTC. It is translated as CASSFPGQGSSLAKNIQYF. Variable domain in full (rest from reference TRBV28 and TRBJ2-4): DVKVTQSSRYLVKRTGEKVFLECVQDMDHENMFWYRQDPGLGLRLIYFSYDVKMKEKGDIPEGYSVSREKKERFSLILESASTNQTSMYLCASSFPGQGSSLAKNIQYFGAGTRLSVL.

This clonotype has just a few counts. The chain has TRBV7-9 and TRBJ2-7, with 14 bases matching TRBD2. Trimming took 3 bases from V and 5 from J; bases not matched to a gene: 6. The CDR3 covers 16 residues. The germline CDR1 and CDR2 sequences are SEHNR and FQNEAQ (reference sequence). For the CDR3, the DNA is TGTGCCAGCAGCTTGGGACTAGCGGGAGTGGTTCACGAGCAGTACTTC. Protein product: CASSLGLAGVVHEQYF.

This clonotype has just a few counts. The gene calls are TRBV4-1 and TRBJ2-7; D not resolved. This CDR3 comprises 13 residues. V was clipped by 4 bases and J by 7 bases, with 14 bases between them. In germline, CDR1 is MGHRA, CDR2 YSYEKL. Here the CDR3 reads CASSPRAQREQYF. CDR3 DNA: TGCGCCAGCAGCCCAAGAGCCCAGAGGGAGCAGTACTTC.